This T cell receptor (beta chain) was documented in a study of spatial heterogeneity in lung cancer. Germline lookup yields CDR1 SGHTA and CDR2 FQGTGA. The V and J ends lost 4 bases and 5 bases respectively, with 14 bases between them. There are 14 residues in the CDR3. A single record per CDR3 protein comes from TCRdb applying MiXCR to the 5' RACE reads. The repertoire holds 77,000 or so distinct CDR3 sequences, with 15% to 25% as singletons. The time point: sample taken at primary tumor resection. Whole RNA from tumor, nontumor lung or frozen PBMC was sequenced unsorted. This sequence originates from a male donor with early-stage non-small cell lung cancer. The genes are TRBV7-3 and TRBJ1-1; possible D gene TRBD1, 6 bases. This material consisted of PBMCs, taken at surgery. The CDR3 DNA reads as TGTGCCAGCAGCTCTAACAGGGCGGTGACTGAAGCTTTCTTT. Translating it yields CASSSNRAVTEAFF.